This T cell receptor beta chain was sequenced for a study of CD8 T cells in Susac syndrome. Germline CDR1 MGHRA, CDR2 YSYEKL. The CDR3 extends over 16 amino acids. With 4 bases removed from V and 4 bases from J, the gap between germline ends came to 19 bases. RNA amounts of about 0.5 to 1 ug underwent reverse transcription with random hexamers. In TCRdb, the immunoSEQ multiplex PCR reads were re-called with MiXCR into one record per CDR3 protein. The sample has fewer than 300,000 distinct CDR3 sequences, 85% seen once. Sequencing used CD8+ T cells from PBMCs. This receptor was taken from a human donor with multiple sclerosis. The chain is built from TRBV4-1 and TRBJ1-1, with D possibly being TRBD1 (6 bases). DNA for the CDR3: TGCGCCAGCAGCCCGTCGGGGGCGGGTGGTGGCACTGAAGCTTTCTTT. It codes for CASSPSGAGGGTEAFF.